This passage covers 13 T cell receptor beta chains from one sample sequenced in a study of T cells in Graves' hyperthyroidism and ophthalmopathy. It was RNA transcripts that yielded the amplified TCR beta CDR3 regions. The HTBI set primed first-round TCR CDR3 RT-PCR. MiXCR, applied by TCRdb to the multiplex PCR reads, yields one record per CDR3 protein. The table includes 450,000 to 700,000 distinct CDR3 sequences, approximately 44% detected once. Sequenced input: peripheral blood or thyroid tissue (not recorded which). These receptors came from an adult woman with Graves' disease, either hyperthyroidism or ophthalmopathy (not recorded which).

This clonotype was detected many times. The rearrangement joins TRBV6-5 to TRBJ1-4; weak D call: TRBD1 (5 bases). This CDR3 has 14 residues. Germline CDR1 is MNHEY and CDR2 is SVGAGI. Trimming removed 4 bases from V and 10 bases from J, with 16 bases in between. The CDR3 protein is CASSSMLGQTKLFF. CDR3 nucleotides: TGTGCCAGCAGTTCCATGTTGGGGCAGACAAAACTGTTTTTT.

The chain recombines TRBV7-2 with TRBJ1-1, with D possibly TRBD1 on 5 matching bases. The V and J ends lost 5 bases and 0 bases respectively, with 25 bases between them. Per the germline V gene, CDR1 is SGHTA and CDR2 is FQGNSA. This CDR3 region has 19 residues. The CDR3 region has the DNA TGTGCCAGCAGCCTCTACACCGGGACGGGGGTTGGCATGAACACTGAAGCTTTCTTT. Its translation is CASSLYTGTGVGMNTEAFF.

In this sample, this clonotype turned up many times. V usage is TRBV11-2 and J usage is TRBJ1-5; D not certain. The V end lost 5 bases, the J end lost 5 bases, and 10 bases lay between the germline ends. The CDR3 loop spans 13 amino acids. Germline lookup yields CDR1 SGHAT and CDR2 FQNNGV. CDR3 DNA: TGTGCCAGCAGCCCGGACGGGGATCAGCCCCAGCATTTT. This sequence encodes CASSPDGDQPQHF.

The rearrangement joins TRBV20-1 to TRBJ1-5; D remains ambiguous. CDR1 is DFQATT and CDR2 is SNEGSKA in the germline V gene (reference sequence). This CDR3 is 14 amino acids long. The V gene lost 6 bases and the J gene lost 3 bases, with 15 bases spanning the gap. CDR3 region: CSATVDTLNQPQHF. For the CDR3, the DNA is TGCAGTGCCACCGTCGACACACTCAATCAGCCCCAGCATTTT.

The V call is TRBV5-6, the J call TRBJ2-5, with D possibly being TRBD2 (5 bases). Germline CDR1 is SGHDT and CDR2 is YYEEEE. Trimming removed 7 bases from V and 5 bases from J, with 18 bases in between. The CDR3 loop spans 14 amino acids. The CDR3 loop reads CASGLAGRRETQYF. DNA for the CDR3: TGTGCCAGCGGGCTGGCTGGGAGACGGGAGACCCAGTACTTC.

The rearrangement joins TRBV10-3 to TRBJ2-7, with 10 positions matching TRBD1. The junction had 5 bases not matched to a gene; V was cut back by 7 bases and J by 2 bases. Germline V gives CDR1 ENHRY, CDR2 SYGVKD. CDR3 length: 14 residues. The CDR3 nucleotides read TGTGCCATCACCCTGGACAGGGGGACCTACGAGCAGTACTTC. It specifies CAITLDRGTYEQYF.

On this clonotype itself: A clone one base away is much larger, so this may be a read error. V is TRBV9 and J is TRBJ2-7, with 8 bases fitting TRBD1. With V trimmed by 6 bases and J by 0 bases, 14 bases remained unmatched. The CDR3 covers 17 residues. CDR1 is SGDLS, CDR2 YYNGEE, per germline. CDR3 loop: CASIRSTGVGDSYEQYF. The CDR3 nucleotides are TGTGCCAGCATCCGTTCGACAGGGGTAGGGGACTCCTACGAGCAGTACTTC.

The chain couples TRBV25-1 to TRBJ1-4; 8 bases are shared with TRBD1. J gave up 3 bases and V 4 bases, and 7 bases lay outside the gene matches. This CDR3 has 16 residues. Germline loops: CDR1 MGHDK, CDR2 SYGVNS. CDR3 region: CASSVARGLPNEKLFF. The CDR3 region has the DNA TGTGCCAGCAGTGTGGCCAGGGGGCTTCCTAATGAAAAACTGTTTTTT. Looking up the rest from reference TRBV25-1 and TRBJ1-4 gives the full variable domain: EADIYQTPRYLVIGTGKKITLECSQTMGHDKMYWYQQDPGMELHLIHYSYGVNSTEKGDLSSESTVSRIRTEHFPLTLESARPSHTSQYLCASSVARGLPNEKLFFGSGTQLSVL.

Comments on this clonotype: A read error may be the cause here, since a much bigger clone is one base away. The conserved phenylalanine or tryptophan is not found at the CDR3 terminus, so this likely reflects a read error. The gene calls are TRBV9 and TRBJ1-2; D gene unclear. The V end lost 4 bases, the J end lost 8 bases, and 9 bases lay between the germline ends. Looked up from germline, CDR1 is SGDLS and CDR2 is YYNGEE. This CDR3 is built from 11 residues. The DNA for the CDR3 is TGTGCCAGCAGCTCCGCCTCCGGCTACACCCTC. Encoded protein: CASSSASGYTL.

This clonotype was observed a few times. This chain joins TRBV7-9 and TRBJ1-2; D ambiguous. CDR3 size: 15 residues. Trimming removed 0 bases at V and 8 bases at J, with 16 bases between. Germline CDR1 is SEHNR and CDR2 is FQNEAQ (reference sequence). The CDR3 protein is CASSLAETPHTGYTF. In nucleotides, the CDR3 is TGTGCCAGCAGCTTAGCTGAGACACCTCATACAGGCTACACCTTC.

In this sample, this clonotype turned up many times. The gene calls are TRBV5-1 and TRBJ2-3, with no clear D. Per the germline V gene, CDR1 is SGHRS and CDR2 is YFSETQ. V shed 2 bases and J shed 6 bases, with 4 bases lying between them. The CDR3 loop spans 11 amino acids. The CDR3 nucleotides read TGCGCCAGCAGCTTCGGGGATACGCAGTATTTT. Amino acids: CASSFGDTQYF.

The rearrangement joins TRBV20-1 to TRBJ1-5; the D gene is possibly TRBD1 (5 bases). This CDR3 contains 14 residues. Trimming cost V 0 bases and J 14 bases, with 20 bases left between them. Germline CDR1 is DFQATT and CDR2 is SNEGSKA (reference sequence). The CDR3 coding sequence is TGCAGTGCTAGAGACGGGAACCGGGGCAGCAATGAGCATTTT. Its translation: CSARDGNRGSNEHF.

This clonotype has just a few counts. The V and J genes are TRBV30 and TRBJ1-2; D remains ambiguous. CDR1 and CDR2 (germline): GTSNPN, SVGIG (reference sequence). There are 14 residues in the CDR3. With 0 bases removed from V and 4 bases from J, the gap between germline ends came to 12 bases. Here the CDR3 DNA reads TGTGCCTGGAGTGTAGGGCAGTCGACCTATGGCTACACCTTC. Amino acids: CAWSVGQSTYGYTF.